This TCR beta chain is drawn from a study of T-cell memory formation after mild COVID-19. MiXCR was run by TCRdb on the 5' RACE reads, yielding one entry per CDR3 protein. The profile shows about 210,000 distinct CDR3 sequences, roughly a tenth of them singletons. As to this clonotype: The antigen is not known.

CDR3 size: 11 residues. With 6 bases removed from V and 7 bases from J, the gap between germline ends came to 6 bases. Germline loops: CDR1 SGHNT, CDR2 YENEEA. Study observations and caveats: Day 15 to 85 contractors were CD4/CD8 balanced; later expanders leaned CD4+.

The specimen sequenced was PBMCs or a T cell subset sorted from them (not recorded which). This TCR came from a man aged 18 to 29 who had mild COVID-19 (a few samples of this study predate the infection). Cell type and time point are not known. The chain joins TRBV11-3 to TRBJ2-2; the D is unclear. CDR3 coding DNA: TGTGCCAGCAGACACGGCGGGGAGCTGTTTTTT. This gives the protein CASRHGGELFF.